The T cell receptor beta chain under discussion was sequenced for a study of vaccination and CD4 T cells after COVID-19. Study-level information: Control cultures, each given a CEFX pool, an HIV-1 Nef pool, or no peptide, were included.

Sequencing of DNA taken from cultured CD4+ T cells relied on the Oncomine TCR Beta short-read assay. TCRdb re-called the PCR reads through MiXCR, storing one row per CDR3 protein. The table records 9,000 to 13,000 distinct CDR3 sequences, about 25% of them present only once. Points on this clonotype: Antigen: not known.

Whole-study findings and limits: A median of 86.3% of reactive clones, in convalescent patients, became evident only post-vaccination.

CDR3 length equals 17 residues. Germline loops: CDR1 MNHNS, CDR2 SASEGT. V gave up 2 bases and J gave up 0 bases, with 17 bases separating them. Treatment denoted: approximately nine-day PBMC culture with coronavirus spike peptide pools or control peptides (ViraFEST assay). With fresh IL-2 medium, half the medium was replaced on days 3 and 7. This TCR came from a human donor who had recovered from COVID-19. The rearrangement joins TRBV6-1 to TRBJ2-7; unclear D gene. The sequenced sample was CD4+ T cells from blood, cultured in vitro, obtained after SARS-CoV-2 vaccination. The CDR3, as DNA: TGTGCCAGCAGTGAATTGGGTGGCGGCAGAAGCTCCTACGAGCAGTACTTC. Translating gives CASSELGGGRSSYEQYF.